The next 7 T cell receptor beta chains were all read from a single sample in a study of T cells in tuberculosis. Profiled with immunoSEQ multiplex PCR; TCRdb holds only in-frame clones, not every one. The sample holds about 59,000 clones, around 81% seen once. After thawing and overnight rest, PBMC were stained with GMM-loaded CD1B tetramer, viability dye and anti-CD3 for sorting. The lipid loaded on the CD1B tetramers was C32 glucose monomycolate from Rhodococcus equi. The sequenced sample was CD1b-GMM tetramer-negative cells sorted from PBMCs. The receptors were sampled from an adult woman with latent tuberculosis.

The chain's CDR3 is CASSLAKAGLGTEAFF. For the CDR3, the DNA is TGTGCCAGCAGCTTGGCCAAGGCAGGGCTAGGCACTGAAGCTTTCTTT. The rearrangement uses TRBV5-4 and TRBJ1-1, with D perhaps TRBD1 (5 bases). CDR1 is SGHNT and CDR2 is YYREEE in the germline V gene (reference sequence). CDR3 size: 16 residues. Trimming pared 0 bases from V and 4 bases from J, leaving 16 bases between.

V usage is TRBV7-9 and J usage is TRBJ2-7; 7 bases line up with TRBD1. The junction had 5 bases not matched to a gene; V was cut back by 4 bases and J by 5 bases. Germline CDR1 SEHNR, CDR2 FQNEAQ (reference sequence). The CDR3 length is 13 residues. Written as DNA, the CDR3 is TGTGCCAGCAGCTGGGGACAGAAAAACGAGCAGTACTTC. It is translated as CASSWGQKNEQYF.

This chain uses TRBV11-3 with TRBJ1-5; D not resolved. V was trimmed by 2 bases and J by 4 bases, leaving 6 bases between them. This CDR3 is built from 13 residues. Germline loops: CDR1 SGHNT, CDR2 YENEEA. The CDR3 DNA follows: TGTGCCAGCAGCTTAAGCAGGAATCAGCCCCAGCATTTT. Its protein is CASSLSRNQPQHF. Filled out from reference TRBV11-3 and TRBJ1-5, the complete variable domain reads EAGVVQSPRYKIIEKKQPVAFWCNPISGHNTLYWYLQNLGQGPELLIRYENEEAVDDSQLPKDRFSAERLKGVDSTLKIQPAELGDSAVYLCASSLSRNQPQHFGDGTRLSIL.

V gene TRBV9 combines with J gene TRBJ2-3; TRBD2 is a possible D gene (7 bases). Trimming pared 2 bases from V and 2 bases from J, leaving 12 bases between. The CDR3 is 15 residues long. In germline, CDR1 is SGDLS, CDR2 YYNGEE. The CDR3 is CASSVEGGYTDTQYF. Written as DNA, the CDR3 is TGTGCCAGCAGCGTGGAGGGGGGGTACACAGATACGCAGTATTTT.

The rearrangement joins TRBV30 to TRBJ2-1, with unresolved D. The length of the CDR3 is 14 residues. Germline lookup yields CDR1 GTSNPN and CDR2 SVGIG (reference sequence). Trimming pared 1 base from V and 2 bases from J, leaving 9 bases between. CDR3 DNA: TGTGCCTGGAGTGGTGACTCCGCCTACAATGAGCAGTTCTTC. Its translation is CAWSGDSAYNEQFF.

This clone showed up just a few times. This rearrangement joins TRBV18 to TRBJ2-1; D remains unclear. The germline gives CDR1 KGHSH, CDR2 LQKENI. Trimming left V 2 bases short and J 10 bases short, with 9 bases between. This CDR3 comprises 12 residues. CDR3 sequence: CASSPDRREQFF. CDR3 nucleotide sequence: TGTGCCAGCTCACCAGATCGGCGGGAGCAGTTCTTC.

The V gene is TRBV7-3, the J gene TRBJ2-5; D is ambiguous. CDR3 length: 13 residues. Trimming shortened V by 4 bases and J by 3 bases, and 9 bases separated the two germline ends. Germline V gene sequence: CDR1 SGHTA, CDR2 FQGTGA. The DNA for the CDR3 is TGTGCCAGCAGCTCCGACTTAAAAGAGACCCAGTACTTC. Translation: CASSSDLKETQYF.